The sequence of this T cell receptor (beta chain) was determined in a study of blood T cells in healthy people across ages. CDR3 length equals 17 residues. Germline loops: CDR1 SGHVS, CDR2 FQNEAQ. V was clipped by 4 bases and J by 3 bases; unmatched bases: 10. Primers used in a second PCR of about 6 to 11 cycles were a sample-barcoded 5' primer and a J-beta primer mix. TCRdb used MiXCR to reprocess the 5' RACE reads, holding one entry per CDR3 protein. The repertoire holds hundreds of thousands of distinct CDR3 sequences, with approximately 21% as singletons. There are many counts of this clonotype. The receptor was isolated from a man in his sixties or seventies in good health. V and J are TRBV7-8 and TRBJ2-1; 9 positions match TRBD1. Sequenced material: blood. The CDR3 loop is CASSSGQGPIRYNEQFF. CDR3 in DNA: TGTGCCAGCAGCTCGGGACAGGGTCCGATTCGCTACAATGAGCAGTTCTTC.